One sample yielded the 21 T cell receptor beta chains listed below, sequenced in a study of patients and donors after allogeneic stem cell transplantation. TCRdb independently ran MiXCR on the RT-PCR reads; one entry per CDR3 protein. The data hold around 27,000 distinct CDR3 sequences, with about 8% observed a single time. Sequenced material: blood, either unsorted or a sorted T cell fraction (not recorded which). These receptors were obtained from a human donor who was either an allogeneic HSCT recipient or a stem cell or donor lymphocyte infusion donor (not recorded which). It is not recorded whose cells these are; they may come from a transplant donor.

This clonotype has ten or more counts. This chain uses TRBV4-1 with TRBJ2-1; TRBD1 matches at 8 bases. Losses at the gene ends were 4 bases for V and 4 bases for J; bases not matched to a gene: 6. The CDR3 consists of 15 residues. Per germline, CDR1 MGHRA and CDR2 YSYEKL. CDR3 nucleotide sequence: TGCGCCAGCAGCCCCCAGGGGGCCCTTTACAATGAGCAGTTCTTC. This sequence encodes CASSPQGALYNEQFF.

This clonotype was seen a few times. The chain couples TRBV10-3 to TRBJ2-5; D ambiguous. The germline V gene encodes CDR1 ENHRY and CDR2 SYGVKD. CDR3 length: 10 amino acids. The V gene lost 7 bases and the J gene lost 1 base, with 1 base spanning the gap. CDR3 DNA sequence: TGTGCCATCACCCAAGAGACCCAGTACTTC. This translates into CAITQETQYF.

This clonotype was counted only a few times. The chain links TRBV10-3 to TRBJ1-2, with 7 bases fitting TRBD1. Germline CDR1 reads ENHRY; CDR2 reads SYGVKD. This CDR3 has 15 amino acids. V lost 0 bases, J lost 4 bases, and 5 bases stayed unmatched. CDR3 sequence (DNA): TGTGCCATCAGTGAGTCAGACCGGGACAGCTATGGCTACACCTTC. Its protein product is CAISESDRDSYGYTF.

J is TRBJ1-5 and V is TRBV6-1; tentatively, D is TRBD1 (6 bases). Trimming shortened V by 6 bases and J by 1 base, and 10 bases separated the two germline ends. The germline gives CDR1 MNHNS, CDR2 SASEGT. The CDR3 has 14 amino acids. The CDR3 coding sequence is TGTGCCAGCAGAGGTCAGGGGAGCAATCAGCCCCAGCATTTT. Translating gives CASRGQGSNQPQHF.

This clonotype has ten or more counts. V is TRBV5-1 and J is TRBJ1-5, with D possibly being TRBD1 (5 bases). Trimming took 5 bases from V and 0 from J, leaving 12 bases between them. The germline V gene has CDR1 SGHRS and CDR2 YFSETQ. CDR3 length: 15 amino acids. The CDR3 loop is CASRVAGDSNQPQHF. In nucleotides, the CDR3 is TGCGCCAGCAGGGTCGCGGGGGATAGCAATCAGCCCCAGCATTTT. Full variable domain (rest looked up from reference TRBV5-1 and TRBJ1-5): KAGVTQTPRYLIKTRGQQVTLSCSPISGHRSVSWYQQTPGQGLQFLFEYFSETQRNKGNFPGRFSGRQFSNSRSEMNVSTLELGDSALYLCASRVAGDSNQPQHFGDGTRLSIL.

This clonotype was counted ten times or more. This chain links TRBV9 with TRBJ1-1, with 7 bases aligning to TRBD1. The CDR3 spans 13 residues. Germline loops: CDR1 SGDLS, CDR2 YYNGEE. The J segment lost 6 bases and the V segment lost 4 bases, leaving 6 bases of the junction unmatched. The CDR3 sequence is CASSFRTGSEAFF. CDR3 DNA sequence: TGTGCCAGCAGCTTCCGGACAGGATCTGAAGCTTTCTTT.

This clonotype was counted at least ten times. This rearrangement joins TRBV15 to TRBJ2-3; the D gene is possibly TRBD1 (5 bases). V dropped 0 bases and J dropped 5 bases, with 9 bases sitting between them. The germline gives CDR1 LNHNV, CDR2 YYDKDF (reference sequence). The CDR3 runs 14 residues. The CDR3 region is CATSRDQGRDTQYF. CDR3 nucleotides: TGTGCCACCAGCAGAGATCAGGGCAGAGATACGCAGTATTTT.

This clonotype was seen at least ten times. CDR3 sequence reads: CASSATGNEQFF. DNA for the CDR3: TGTGCCAGCAGCGCGACAGGGAATGAGCAGTTCTTC. The V and J genes are TRBV9 and TRBJ2-1; 7 bases map to TRBD1. The CDR3 has 12 residues. V lost 3 bases to trimming and J lost 7 bases; unmatched junction nucleotides: 1. The germline gives CDR1 SGDLS, CDR2 YYNGEE.

This clonotype has ten or more counts. A junction boundary mismatches the germline segment, possibly from a read error. The rearrangement links TRBV7-7 to TRBJ2-5, with D perhaps matching TRBD1 (5 bases). The CDR3 is 13 residues long. Germline CDR1 and CDR2: SSHAT and FNYEAQ (reference sequence). In DNA form, the CDR3 reads TGTGCTAGCAGCCCGGACACCCAAGAGACCCAGTACTTC. This encodes CASSPDTQETQYF.

This clonotype was seen many times. The V gene is TRBV20-1, the J gene TRBJ2-1; 12 nucleotides agree with TRBD2. The CDR3 totals 13 residues. The V and J ends lost 7 bases and 9 bases, in that order; junction bases with no gene match: 7. Germline CDR1 reads DFQATT; CDR2 reads SNEGSKA (reference sequence). The CDR3 sequence: CSVGLAGTGEQFF. CDR3 DNA sequence: TGCAGTGTTGGACTAGCGGGAACCGGTGAGCAGTTCTTC.

This clonotype was counted a few times. The V and J genes are TRBV20-1 and TRBJ2-1, with D possibly being TRBD1 or TRBD2 (6 bases each). V was trimmed by 2 bases and J by 9 bases, leaving 17 bases between them. Germline-derived CDR1 and CDR2 are DFQATT and SNEGSKA (reference sequence). This CDR3 region has 14 residues. CDR3 bases: TGCAGTGCTAGATGGGGGGCCCTTAGGGGTGAGCAGTTCTTC. This translates into CSARWGALRGEQFF.

This clonotype was detected ten times or more. The chain links TRBV7-9 to TRBJ2-7, with D tentatively TRBD1 (6 bases). This CDR3 spans 12 amino acids. CDR1 SEHNR and CDR2 FQNEAQ come from the germline V gene (reference sequence). The V end lost 5 bases, the J end lost 4 bases, and 9 bases lay between the germline ends. The CDR3 is CASSMQGYEQYF. CDR3 nucleotides: TGTGCCAGCAGCATGCAGGGGTACGAGCAGTACTTC.

The table lists this clonotype with a few counts. The genes are TRBV28 and TRBJ1-1; D ambiguous. V lost 2 bases to trimming and J lost 5 bases, with 18 bases between them. The germline gives CDR1 MDHEN, CDR2 SYDVKM. This CDR3 contains 16 residues. The CDR3 DNA sequence: TGTGCCAGCAGTTTAGAGGCAGCGGCTAGTGGTACTGAAGCTTTCTTT. Translating it yields CASSLEAAASGTEAFF.

In this sample, this clonotype turned up many times. The gene calls are TRBV6-4 and TRBJ2-7; D might be TRBD2 (6 bases). V was clipped by 7 bases and J by 2 bases, with 18 bases between them. Germline CDR1 reads MRHNA; CDR2 reads SNTAGT. The CDR3 is made up of 15 amino acids. The CDR3 reads CASTSIREDPYEQYF. CDR3 sequence (DNA): TGTGCCAGCACTTCCATCAGGGAGGATCCCTACGAGCAGTACTTC.

This clonotype was observed many times. The chain links TRBV19 to TRBJ2-1, with 9 bases fitting TRBD2. Germline V gene sequence: CDR1 LNHDA, CDR2 SQIVND (reference sequence). The CDR3 sequence is 16 residues long. V shed 6 bases, J shed 4 bases, and the junction held 10 bases outside the gene matches. CDR3: CASRQLSGSRYNEQFF. Written as DNA, the CDR3 is TGTGCCAGTAGACAGCTTAGCGGGAGTAGGTACAATGAGCAGTTCTTC.

This clonotype occurred a few times. The J gene is TRBJ1-6, the V gene TRBV4-1; 7 bases match TRBD1. The CDR3 extends over 18 amino acids. Germline lookup yields CDR1 MGHRA and CDR2 YSYEKL. V shed 4 bases, J shed 1 base, and the junction held 10 bases outside the gene matches. In nucleotides, the CDR3 is TGCGCCAGCAGCCCCGTTGACAGGGTAGATTCCTATAATTCACCCCTCCACTTT. Protein: CASSPVDRVDSYNSPLHF.

This clonotype was observed many times. The chain employs TRBV12-3 or TRBV12-4 and TRBJ1-2; D perhaps matches TRBD1 (5 bases). V shed 6 bases and J shed 9 bases, with 20 bases lying between them. The CDR3 runs 14 residues. CDR3 in amino acids: CASSDAGRRESYTF. The CDR3 coding sequence is TGTGCCAGCAGCGATGCGGGCCGCAGGGAAAGCTACACCTTC.

This clonotype occurred many times. This chain uses TRBV3-1 with TRBJ2-2, with D unclear. CDR3 length: 16 amino acids. Trimming left V 4 bases short and J 3 bases short, with 15 bases between. Germline V gene sequence: CDR1 LGHDT, CDR2 YNNKEL (reference sequence). The CDR3 nucleotides are TGTGCCAGCAGCCCCATCGACCCTATGGACACCGGGGAGCTGTTTTTT. It specifies CASSPIDPMDTGELFF.

This clonotype was seen repeatedly, ten times or more. This chain joins TRBV11-3 and TRBJ2-1, with no clear D. Germline V gives CDR1 SGHNT, CDR2 YENEEA. V lost 5 bases and J lost 0, with 8 bases in between. The CDR3 consists of 14 residues. CDR3 residues: CASSPDGSYNEQFF. DNA of the CDR3: TGTGCCAGCAGCCCAGACGGCTCCTACAATGAGCAGTTCTTC.

The chain combines TRBV5-1 with TRBJ1-2; the match to TRBD1 covers 9 bases. The CDR3 runs to 14 residues. CDR1 and CDR2 (germline): SGHRS, YFSETQ. V gave up 0 bases and J gave up 4 bases; unmatched junction bases: 1. The CDR3 region is CASSLGQGGYGYTF. CDR3 bases: TGCGCCAGCAGCTTGGGACAGGGGGGCTATGGCTACACCTTC.

This clonotype was recorded many times. The rearrangement joins TRBV29-1 to TRBJ2-7, with unresolved D. Trimming pared 1 base from V and 0 bases from J, leaving 10 bases between. The germline V gene has CDR1 SQVTM and CDR2 ANQGSEA. CDR3 length: 14 amino acids. Here the CDR3 reads CSVEVPGSSYEQYF. The CDR3 DNA reads as TGCAGCGTTGAAGTCCCAGGCAGCTCCTACGAGCAGTACTTC.